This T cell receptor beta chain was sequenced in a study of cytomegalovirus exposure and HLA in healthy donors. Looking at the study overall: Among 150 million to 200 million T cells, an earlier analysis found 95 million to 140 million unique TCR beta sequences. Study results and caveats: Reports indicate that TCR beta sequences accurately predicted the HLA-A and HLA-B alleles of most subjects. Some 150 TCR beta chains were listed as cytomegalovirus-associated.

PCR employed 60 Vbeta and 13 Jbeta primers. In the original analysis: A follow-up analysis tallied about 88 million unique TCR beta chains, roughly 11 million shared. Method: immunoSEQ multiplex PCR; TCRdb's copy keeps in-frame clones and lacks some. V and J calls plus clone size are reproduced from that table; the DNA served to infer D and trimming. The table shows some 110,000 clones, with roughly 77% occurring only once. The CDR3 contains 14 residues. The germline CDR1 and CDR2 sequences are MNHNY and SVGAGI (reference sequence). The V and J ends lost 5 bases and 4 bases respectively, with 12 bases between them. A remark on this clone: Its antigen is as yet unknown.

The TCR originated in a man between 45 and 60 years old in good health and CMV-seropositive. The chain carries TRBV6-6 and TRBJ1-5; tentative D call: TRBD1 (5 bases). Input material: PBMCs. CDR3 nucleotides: TGTGCCAGCAGTGGGGGGAATTGGAATCAGCCCCAGCATTTT. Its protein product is CASSGGNWNQPQHF.